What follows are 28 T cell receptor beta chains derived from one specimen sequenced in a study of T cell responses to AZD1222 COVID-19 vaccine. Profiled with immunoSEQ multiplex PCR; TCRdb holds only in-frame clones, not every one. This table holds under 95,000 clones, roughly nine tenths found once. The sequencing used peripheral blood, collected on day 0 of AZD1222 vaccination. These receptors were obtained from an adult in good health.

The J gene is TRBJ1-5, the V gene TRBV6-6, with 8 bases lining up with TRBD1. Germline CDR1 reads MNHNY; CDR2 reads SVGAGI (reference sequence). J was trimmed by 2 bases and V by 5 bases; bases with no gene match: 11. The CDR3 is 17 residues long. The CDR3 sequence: CASSPLRGTGGNQPQHF. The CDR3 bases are TGTGCCAGCAGTCCACTTCGAGGGACAGGTGGCAATCAGCCCCAGCATTTT.

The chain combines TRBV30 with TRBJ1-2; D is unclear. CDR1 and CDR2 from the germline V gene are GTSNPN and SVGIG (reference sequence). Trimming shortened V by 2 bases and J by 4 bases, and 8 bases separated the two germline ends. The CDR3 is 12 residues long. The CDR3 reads CAWSFRTYGYTF. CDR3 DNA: TGTGCCTGGAGTTTCAGGACCTATGGCTACACCTTC.

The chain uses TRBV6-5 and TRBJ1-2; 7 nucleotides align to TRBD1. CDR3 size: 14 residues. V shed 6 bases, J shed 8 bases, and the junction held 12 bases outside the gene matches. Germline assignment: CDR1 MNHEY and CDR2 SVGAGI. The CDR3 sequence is CASRQPDRANGYTF. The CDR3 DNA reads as TGTGCCAGCAGACAGCCCGACAGGGCGAACGGCTACACCTTC.

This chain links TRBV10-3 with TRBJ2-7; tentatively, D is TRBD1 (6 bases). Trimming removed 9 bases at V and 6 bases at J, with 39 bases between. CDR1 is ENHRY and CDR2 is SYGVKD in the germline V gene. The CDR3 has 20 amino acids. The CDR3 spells CAMTHRTAQGKYWNALEQYF. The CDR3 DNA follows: TGTGCCATGACCCATCGGACAGCCCAGGGAAAGTATTGGAACGCGCTCGAGCAGTACTTC.

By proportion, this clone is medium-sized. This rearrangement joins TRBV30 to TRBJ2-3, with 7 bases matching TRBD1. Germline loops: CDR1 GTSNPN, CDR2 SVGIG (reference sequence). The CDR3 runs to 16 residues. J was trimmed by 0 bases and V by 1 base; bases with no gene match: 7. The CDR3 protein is CAWSAPRDSSTDTQYF. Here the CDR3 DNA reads TGTGCCTGGAGTGCCCCTCGGGACAGTAGCACAGATACGCAGTATTTT. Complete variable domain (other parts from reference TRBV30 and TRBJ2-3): SQTIHQWPATLVQPVGSPLSLECTVEGTSNPNLYWYRQAAGRGLQLLFYSVGIGQISSEVPQNLSASRPQDRQFILSSKKLLLSDSGFYLCAWSAPRDSSTDTQYFGPGTRLTVL.

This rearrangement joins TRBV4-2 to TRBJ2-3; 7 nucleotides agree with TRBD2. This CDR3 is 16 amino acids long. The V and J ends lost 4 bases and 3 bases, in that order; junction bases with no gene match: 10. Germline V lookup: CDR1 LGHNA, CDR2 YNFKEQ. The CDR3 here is CASSLQLGGVTDTQYF. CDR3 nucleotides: TGTGCCAGCAGCCTACAACTGGGGGGGGTTACAGATACGCAGTATTTT.

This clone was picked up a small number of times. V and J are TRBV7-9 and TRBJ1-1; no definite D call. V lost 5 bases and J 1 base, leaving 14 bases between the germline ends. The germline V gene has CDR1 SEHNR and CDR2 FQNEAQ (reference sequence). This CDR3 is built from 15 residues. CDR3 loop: CASSPTRTANTEAFF. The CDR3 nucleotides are TGTGCCAGCAGCCCGACCAGGACGGCGAACACTGAAGCTTTCTTT.

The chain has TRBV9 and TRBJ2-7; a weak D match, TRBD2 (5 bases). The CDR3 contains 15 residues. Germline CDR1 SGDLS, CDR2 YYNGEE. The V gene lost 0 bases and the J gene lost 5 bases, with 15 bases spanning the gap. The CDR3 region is CASSVGGSDIHEQYF. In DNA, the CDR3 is TGTGCCAGCAGCGTAGGGGGTAGCGATATCCACGAGCAGTACTTC.

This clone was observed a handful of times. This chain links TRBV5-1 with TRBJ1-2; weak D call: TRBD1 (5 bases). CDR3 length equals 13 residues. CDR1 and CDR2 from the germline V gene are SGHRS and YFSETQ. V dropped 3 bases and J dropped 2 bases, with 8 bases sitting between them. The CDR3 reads CASSSGGNYGYTF. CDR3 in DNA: TGCGCCAGCAGCTCCGGGGGAAACTATGGCTACACCTTC.

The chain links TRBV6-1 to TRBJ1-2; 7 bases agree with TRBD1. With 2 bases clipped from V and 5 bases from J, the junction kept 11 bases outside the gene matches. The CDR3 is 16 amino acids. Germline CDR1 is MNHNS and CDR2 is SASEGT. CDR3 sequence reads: CASSERGGAEGYGYTF. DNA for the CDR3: TGTGCCAGCAGTGAACGAGGGGGCGCAGAGGGTTATGGCTACACCTTC.

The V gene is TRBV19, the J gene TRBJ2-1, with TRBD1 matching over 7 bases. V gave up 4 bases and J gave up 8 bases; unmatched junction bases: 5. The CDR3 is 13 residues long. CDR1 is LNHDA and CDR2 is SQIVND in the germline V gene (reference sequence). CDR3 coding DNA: TGTGCCAGTAGTAAACAGGGGCGGGATGAGCAGTTCTTC. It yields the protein CASSKQGRDEQFF. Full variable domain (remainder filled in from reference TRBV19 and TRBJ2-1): DGGITQSPKYLFRKEGQNVTLSCEQNLNHDAMYWYRQDPGQGLRLIYYSQIVNDFQKGDIAEGYSVSREKKESFPLTVTSAQKNPTAFYLCASSKQGRDEQFFGPGTRLTVL.

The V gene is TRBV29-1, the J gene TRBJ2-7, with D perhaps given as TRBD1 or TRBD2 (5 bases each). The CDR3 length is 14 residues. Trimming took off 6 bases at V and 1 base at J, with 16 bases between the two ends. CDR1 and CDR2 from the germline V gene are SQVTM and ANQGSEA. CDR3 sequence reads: CSVLGTGLSYEQYF. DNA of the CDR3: TGCAGCGTATTAGGGACGGGGCTATCCTACGAGCAGTACTTC.

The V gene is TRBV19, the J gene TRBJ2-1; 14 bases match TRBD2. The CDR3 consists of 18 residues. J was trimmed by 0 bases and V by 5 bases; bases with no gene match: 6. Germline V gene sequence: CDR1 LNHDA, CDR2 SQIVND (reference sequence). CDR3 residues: CASSGLAGGYISYNEQFF. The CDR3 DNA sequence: TGTGCCAGTAGTGGACTAGCGGGGGGTTACATCTCCTACAATGAGCAGTTCTTC.

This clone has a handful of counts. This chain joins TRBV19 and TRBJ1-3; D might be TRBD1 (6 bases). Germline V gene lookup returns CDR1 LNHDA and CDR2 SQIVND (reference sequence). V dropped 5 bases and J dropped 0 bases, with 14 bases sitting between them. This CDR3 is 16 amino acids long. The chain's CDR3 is CASSARDTLSGNTIYF. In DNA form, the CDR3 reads TGTGCCAGTAGTGCACGGGACACGCTCTCTGGAAACACCATATATTTT.

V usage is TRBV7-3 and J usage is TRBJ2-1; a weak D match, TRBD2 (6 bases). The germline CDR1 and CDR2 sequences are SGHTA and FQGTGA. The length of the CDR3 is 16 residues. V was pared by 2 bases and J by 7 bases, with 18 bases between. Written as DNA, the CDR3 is TGTGCCAGCAGCTTATTAGAGGCGCCTCGGGGGAATGAGCAGTTCTTC. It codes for CASSLLEAPRGNEQFF.

CDR3 sequence reads: CASKRQMNTEAFF. The CDR3 nucleotides read TGTGCCAGCAAGCGACAGATGAACACTGAAGCTTTCTTT. The chain has TRBV12-3 or TRBV12-4 and TRBJ1-1; TRBD1 is a possible D gene (5 bases). V gave up 7 bases and J gave up 0 bases, with 9 bases separating them. The length of the CDR3 is 13 residues.

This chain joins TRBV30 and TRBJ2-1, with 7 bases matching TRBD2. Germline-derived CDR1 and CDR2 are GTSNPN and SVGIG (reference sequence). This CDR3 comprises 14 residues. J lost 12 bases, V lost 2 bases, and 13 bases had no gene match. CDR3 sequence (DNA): TGTGCCTGGAGTCACGGAGGAGGGACTATTTTGCAGTTCTTC. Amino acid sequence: CAWSHGGGTILQFF.

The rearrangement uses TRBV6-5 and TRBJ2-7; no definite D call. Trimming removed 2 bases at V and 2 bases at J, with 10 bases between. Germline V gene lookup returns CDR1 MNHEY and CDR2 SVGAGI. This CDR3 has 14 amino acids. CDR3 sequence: CASSYQSTAYEQYF. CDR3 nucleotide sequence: TGTGCCAGCAGTTACCAAAGTACGGCCTACGAGCAGTACTTC.

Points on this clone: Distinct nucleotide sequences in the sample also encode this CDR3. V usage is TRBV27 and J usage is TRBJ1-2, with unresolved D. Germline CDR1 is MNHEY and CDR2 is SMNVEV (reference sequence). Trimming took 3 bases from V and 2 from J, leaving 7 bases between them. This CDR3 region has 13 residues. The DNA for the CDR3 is TGTGCCAGCAGTTTCGGGCAGAACTATGGCTACACCTTC. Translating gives CASSFGQNYGYTF.

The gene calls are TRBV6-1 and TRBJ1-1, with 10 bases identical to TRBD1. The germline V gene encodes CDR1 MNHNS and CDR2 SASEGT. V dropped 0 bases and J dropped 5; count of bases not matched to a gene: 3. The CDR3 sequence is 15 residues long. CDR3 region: CASSEADRGATEAFF. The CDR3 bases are TGTGCCAGCAGTGAAGCGGACAGGGGGGCTACTGAAGCTTTCTTT.

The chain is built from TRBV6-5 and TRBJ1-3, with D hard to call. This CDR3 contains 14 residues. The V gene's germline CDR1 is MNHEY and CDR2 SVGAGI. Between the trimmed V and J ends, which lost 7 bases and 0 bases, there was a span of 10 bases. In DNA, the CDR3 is TGTGCCAGCACCCGGAGCAACTCTGGAAACACCATATATTTT. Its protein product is CASTRSNSGNTIYF.

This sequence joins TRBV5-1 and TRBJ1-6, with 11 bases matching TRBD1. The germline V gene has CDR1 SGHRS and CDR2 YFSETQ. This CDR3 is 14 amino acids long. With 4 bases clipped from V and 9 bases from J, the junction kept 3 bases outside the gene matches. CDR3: CASSLGTGGSPLHF. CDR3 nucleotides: TGCGCCAGCAGCCTCGGGACAGGGGGTTCACCCCTCCACTTT.

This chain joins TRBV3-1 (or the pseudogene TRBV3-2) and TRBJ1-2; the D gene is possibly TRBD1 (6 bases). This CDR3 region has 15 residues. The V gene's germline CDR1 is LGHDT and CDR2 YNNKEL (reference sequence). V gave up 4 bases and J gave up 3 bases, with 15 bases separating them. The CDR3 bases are TGTGCCAGCAGCCGGGACACGGATGGGGACTATGGCTACACCTTC. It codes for CASSRDTDGDYGYTF.

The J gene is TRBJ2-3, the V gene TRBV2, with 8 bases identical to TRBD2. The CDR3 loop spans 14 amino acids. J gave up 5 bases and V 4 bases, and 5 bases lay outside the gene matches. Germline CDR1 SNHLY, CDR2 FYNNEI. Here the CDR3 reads CASSVWREEDTQYF. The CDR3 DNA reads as TGTGCCAGCAGTGTGTGGCGGGAGGAAGATACGCAGTATTTT.

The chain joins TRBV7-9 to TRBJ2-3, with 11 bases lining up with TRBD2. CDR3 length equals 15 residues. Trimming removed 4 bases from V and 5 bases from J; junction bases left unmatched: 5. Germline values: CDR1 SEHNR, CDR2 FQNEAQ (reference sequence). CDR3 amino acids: CASSYSGGGGDTQYF. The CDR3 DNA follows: TGTGCCAGCAGCTATAGCGGGGGGGGAGGAGATACGCAGTATTTT.

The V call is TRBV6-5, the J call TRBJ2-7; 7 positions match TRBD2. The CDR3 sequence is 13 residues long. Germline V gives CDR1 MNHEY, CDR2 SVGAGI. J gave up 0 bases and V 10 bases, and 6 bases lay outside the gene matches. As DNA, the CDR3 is TGTGCCACAACTAGCGTCAGCTCCTACGAGCAGTACTTC. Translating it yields CATTSVSSYEQYF.

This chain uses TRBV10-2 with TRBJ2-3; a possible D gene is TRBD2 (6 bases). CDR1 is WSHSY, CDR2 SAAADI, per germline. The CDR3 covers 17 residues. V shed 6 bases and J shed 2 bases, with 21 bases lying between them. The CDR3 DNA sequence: TGCGCCAGCAGCCAAGAGCCCCGCCGGGACTCCACAGATACGCAGTATTTT. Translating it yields CASSQEPRRDSTDTQYF.

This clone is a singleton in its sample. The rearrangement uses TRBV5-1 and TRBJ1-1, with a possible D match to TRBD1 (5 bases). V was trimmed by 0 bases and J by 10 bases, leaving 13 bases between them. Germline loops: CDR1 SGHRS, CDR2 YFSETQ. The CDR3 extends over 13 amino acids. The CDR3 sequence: CASSLDRRRLAFF. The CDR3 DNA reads TGCGCCAGCAGCTTGGACAGGCGGCGGTTAGCTTTCTTT.